The 15 T cell receptor beta chains below all came from one sample that was sequenced in a study of regulatory T cells in long-lasting Graves disease. Sequencing libraries for TCR beta were prepared with iRepertoire HTBI primers and Arm-PCR of CDR3 regions. TCRdb analysed the multiplex PCR reads with MiXCR anew, one entry per CDR3 protein. The table has 400,000 to 500,000 distinct CDR3 sequences, approximately 15% seen once. Time point reported: newly diagnosed GD, antithyroid drugs for less than 3 months. Following extraction of RNA from PBMCs, that RNA was used to make the TCR library. The same sample was also used in a study of T cells in Graves' hyperthyroidism and ophthalmopathy.

The material sequenced was peripheral blood mononuclear cells (PBMCs), taken at new diagnosis, from a patient treated with antithyroid drugs. The receptor set was obtained from a woman aged 45-60 years with Graves disease.

The sample holds many counts of this clonotype. The rearrangement joins TRBV13 to TRBJ2-1, with 12 bases that match TRBD2. Germline CDR1 and CDR2: PRHDT and FYEKMQ (reference sequence). This CDR3 is built from 16 residues. V was clipped by 4 bases and J by 8 bases; unmatched bases: 9. CDR3 protein: CASSSLTSGRVYEQFF. The CDR3 nucleotides are TGTGCCAGCAGCTCCCTGACTAGCGGGAGAGTTTATGAGCAGTTCTTC.

Many counts were recorded for this clonotype. The chain is built from TRBV28 and TRBJ2-7, with 10 bases that match TRBD1. CDR1 and CDR2 from the germline V gene are MDHEN and SYDVKM. The CDR3 length is 15 residues. V lost 6 bases, J lost 1 base, and 6 bases stayed unmatched. The DNA of the CDR3 is TGTGCCAGCAGGTTACCGGGACAGGGGTCCTACGAGCAGTACTTC. It codes for CASRLPGQGSYEQYF.

This clonotype has a count of ten or more. The chain uses TRBV20-1 and TRBJ1-1, with D possibly being TRBD1 (5 bases). The CDR3 length is 14 residues. Germline V gene lookup returns CDR1 DFQATT and CDR2 SNEGSKA (reference sequence). Trimming removed 7 bases from V and 6 bases from J, with 21 bases in between. The CDR3 DNA reads as TGCAGTGTCCGACCGACAGAAGGGGTTGCTGAAGCTTTCTTT. Amino acids: CSVRPTEGVAEAFF.

The chain employs TRBV7-9 and TRBJ2-5; 8 nucleotides line up with TRBD2. The germline gives CDR1 SEHNR, CDR2 FQNEAQ (reference sequence). The CDR3 length is 19 residues. J gave up 1 base and V 0 bases, and 13 bases lay outside the gene matches. CDR3 amino acids: CASSLAPLSGRGIQETQYF. The CDR3 nucleotides read TGTGCCAGCAGCTTAGCGCCACTGAGCGGGAGAGGGATCCAAGAGACCCAGTACTTC.

This clonotype was picked up a small number of times. This chain uses TRBV19 with TRBJ1-5, with 8 positions matching TRBD1. V was clipped by 7 bases and J by 7 bases; unmatched bases: 6. This CDR3 has 13 residues. CDR1 is LNHDA and CDR2 is SQIVND in the germline V gene (reference sequence). The CDR3 region is CASNGQGGQPQHF. The CDR3 nucleotides read TGTGCCAGTAACGGACAGGGCGGGCAGCCCCAGCATTTT.

This clonotype was picked up many times. CDR3 nucleotide sequence: TGTGCCAGCAGTCCCTCACACTACACCGGGGAGCTGTTTTTT. Translating gives CASSPSHYTGELFF. V is TRBV27 and J is TRBJ2-2; no firm D call. The germline V and J ends were trimmed by 5 bases and 3 bases, with 10 bases remaining between them. Germline V lookup: CDR1 MNHEY, CDR2 SMNVEV (reference sequence). The CDR3 contains 14 residues.

This clonotype was seen repeatedly, ten times or more. This sequence joins TRBV5-6 and TRBJ2-1; D gene ambiguous. V lost 5 bases and J 9 bases, leaving 9 bases between the germline ends. The germline CDR1 and CDR2 sequences are SGHDT and YYEEEE. This CDR3 is built from 11 residues. CDR3 amino acids: CASSNGAEQFF. The CDR3 region has the DNA TGTGCCAGCAGTAATGGCGCTGAGCAGTTCTTC.

This clonotype has ten or more counts. The J gene is TRBJ2-2, the V gene TRBV7-2; TRBD2 matches 9 bases. The CDR3 consists of 18 residues. Trimming took 2 bases from V and 4 from J; bases not matched to a gene: 11. The germline CDR1 and CDR2 sequences are SGHTA and FQGNSA. The DNA of the CDR3 is TGTGCCAGCAGCTTACGGGGAAGACTAGCGGAACTCACCGGGGAGCTGTTTTTT. Translating gives CASSLRGRLAELTGELFF.

This clonotype has more than one count but fewer than ten. V is TRBV19 and J is TRBJ2-3; 7 bases line up with TRBD1. Looked up from germline, CDR1 is LNHDA and CDR2 is SQIVND (reference sequence). The V segment lost 11 bases and the J segment 2 bases; nucleotides outside the gene matches: 7. The CDR3 consists of 13 residues. The CDR3 DNA sequence: TGTGCCGGGGCGAGGGGGCACACAGATACGCAGTATTTT. This encodes CAGARGHTDTQYF.

Note on this clonotype: This could be a read error, since a much larger clone is one nucleotide away. The rearrangement links TRBV5-1 to TRBJ2-3; D is unclear. The length of the CDR3 is 18 residues. Germline V gene lookup returns CDR1 SGHRS and CDR2 YFSETQ. V was pared by 2 bases and J by 0 bases, with 19 bases between. The CDR3 reads CASSFAPSESASTDTQYF. DNA of the CDR3: TGCGCCAGCAGCTTCGCCCCCTCAGAAAGCGCTAGCACAGATACGCAGTATTTT.

This clonotype occurred many times. This chain links TRBV6-5 with TRBJ2-7, with D tentatively TRBD1 (6 bases). Germline-derived CDR1 and CDR2 are MNHEY and SVGAGI. The CDR3 loop spans 14 amino acids. V dropped 2 bases and J dropped 3 bases, with 11 bases sitting between them. The CDR3 nucleotides read TGTGCCAGCAGTTACCTCGGACAGATCTACGAGCAGTACTTC. It specifies CASSYLGQIYEQYF.

This clonotype was observed many times. The chain employs TRBV12-3 or TRBV12-4 and TRBJ1-5; D may be TRBD1 (6 bases). The length of the CDR3 is 13 residues. Trimming left V 5 bases short and J 3 bases short, with 8 bases between. The CDR3 nucleotides read TGTGCCAGCAGTACAGGGCTCAATCAGCCCCAGCATTTT. This translates into CASSTGLNQPQHF.

This clonotype has just a few counts. The V call is TRBV5-6, the J call TRBJ2-7; 8 nucleotides agree with TRBD2. The CDR3 runs 14 residues. With 1 base clipped from V and 5 bases from J, the junction kept 5 bases outside the gene matches. Germline CDR1 reads SGHDT; CDR2 reads YYEEEE. CDR3 DNA: TGTGCCAGCAGCTTGCGCGGGAGGTACAACGAGCAGTACTTC. Its translation is CASSLRGRYNEQYF.

There are a few counts of this clonotype. The chain links TRBV20-1 to TRBJ2-7, with D possibly being TRBD1 or TRBD2 (5 bases each). The V end lost 2 bases, the J end lost 0 bases, and 11 bases lay between the germline ends. Germline values: CDR1 DFQATT, CDR2 SNEGSKA (reference sequence). There are 14 residues in the CDR3. CDR3 in DNA: TGCAGTGCTAGAACGGGACGGAACTCCTACGAGCAGTACTTC. Translating it yields CSARTGRNSYEQYF.

This clonotype was recorded many times. The V and J genes are TRBV19 and TRBJ1-1; D unresolved. The CDR3 extends over 12 amino acids. Trimming shortened V by 3 bases and J by 8 bases, and 10 bases separated the two germline ends. Germline CDR1 is LNHDA and CDR2 is SQIVND (reference sequence). This CDR3 reads CASSIRLGEAFF. In nucleotides, the CDR3 is TGTGCCAGTAGTATTCGCCTGGGGGAAGCTTTCTTT.